Below, 24 T cell receptor beta chains from the same sample are listed, as sequenced in a study of cytomegalovirus exposure and HLA in healthy donors. Both 60 Vbeta primers and 13 Jbeta primers went into the PCR. Data came from immunoSEQ multiplex PCR; TCRdb stores just in-frame clones and leaves some out. The data show roughly 130,000 clones, roughly 77% seen once. The specimen was PBMCs. The receptor source for this set is a female donor in good health and CMV-seronegative.

The sample holds a few counts of this clone. This chain joins TRBV11-3 and TRBJ2-1; D unclear. Trimming removed 1 base from V and 2 bases from J, with 15 bases in between. CDR1 and CDR2 from the germline V gene are SGHNT and YENEEA. This CDR3 has 17 amino acids. CDR3 protein: CASSLGRRGEAYNEQFF. In nucleotides, the CDR3 is TGTGCCAGCAGCTTAGGGCGGAGAGGAGAGGCCTACAATGAGCAGTTCTTC.

The CDR3 DNA reads TGTGCCAGCGCACCGGAGGCGGATACGCAGTATTTT. Protein sequence: CASAPEADTQYF. The chain uses TRBV6-1 and TRBJ2-3, with TRBD2 as a possible D gene (5 bases). V was cut by 8 bases and J by 6 bases, with 12 bases left in between. Germline-derived CDR1 and CDR2 are MNHNS and SASEGT. The CDR3 totals 12 residues.

This chain joins TRBV19 and TRBJ1-6; D is undetermined. Germline V gene data show CDR1 as LNHDA and CDR2 as SQIVND (reference sequence). The CDR3 length is 13 residues. Between the trimmed V and J ends, which lost 5 bases and 1 base, there was a span of 3 bases. The CDR3 sequence is CASSLSYNSPLHF. The CDR3 DNA follows: TGTGCCAGTAGTCTGTCCTATAATTCACCCCTCCACTTT.

This chain joins TRBV5-4 and TRBJ2-7; 12 nucleotides match TRBD1. Germline V gene lookup returns CDR1 SGHNT and CDR2 YYREEE (reference sequence). V was pared by 4 bases and J by 3 bases, with 8 bases of the junction left unmatched. The CDR3 contains 16 residues. CDR3 in DNA: TGTGCCAGCAGCCCCCTGGGACAGGGGGCTGTCTACGAGCAGTACTTC. Residues: CASSPLGQGAVYEQYF. The variable domain in full, with the rest retrieved from reference TRBV5-4 and TRBJ2-7, is ETGVTQSPTHLIKTRGQQVTLRCSSQSGHNTVSWYQQALGQGPQFIFQYYREEENGRGNFPPRFSGLQFPNYSSELNVNALELDDSALYLCASSPLGQGAVYEQYFGPGTRLTVT.

Notes on this clone: Other DNA sequences in the same sample also yield this CDR3. The chain uses TRBV7-2 and TRBJ2-7, with D perhaps matching TRBD2 (7 bases). Germline V gene data show CDR1 as SGHTA and CDR2 as FQGNSA. The V end lost 1 base, the J end lost 4 bases, and 11 bases lay between the germline ends. The CDR3 covers 14 residues. In nucleotides, the CDR3 is TGTGCCAGCAGCTTAGAGGGGGGGCCTTACGAGCAGTACTTC. As protein: CASSLEGGPYEQYF.

This chain uses TRBV7-8 with TRBJ1-2; TRBD1 matches at 8 bases. Germline CDR1 is SGHVS and CDR2 is FQNEAQ. V shed 2 bases, J shed 4 bases, and the junction held 3 bases outside the gene matches. The CDR3 contains 14 residues. The CDR3 region has the DNA TGTGCCAGCAGCTTATTAGGACAGGGCTATGGCTACACCTTC. It specifies CASSLLGQGYGYTF.

This chain's CDR3 is CASSFRLAGRTDTQYF. CDR3 DNA sequence: TGTGCCAGCAGCTTCCGGCTAGCGGGACGCACAGATACGCAGTATTTT. This chain links TRBV7-2 with TRBJ2-3; 9 positions agree with TRBD2. V was pared by 3 bases and J by 1 base, with 5 bases of the junction left unmatched. Germline V gene lookup returns CDR1 SGHTA and CDR2 FQGNSA. The CDR3 length is 16 residues.

V gene TRBV2 combines with J gene TRBJ1-6; perhaps TRBD1 as D (6 bases). Trimming removed 8 bases at V and 0 bases at J, with 20 bases between. Per germline, CDR1 SNHLY and CDR2 FYNNEI. The CDR3 has 18 residues. The DNA of the CDR3 is TGTGCCAGCTCACGGGACATCGGTCGATCCTCCTATAATTCACCCCTCCACTTT. This codes for CASSRDIGRSSYNSPLHF.

The J gene is TRBJ2-3, the V gene TRBV4-2, with 7 bases lining up with TRBD1. Germline-derived CDR1 and CDR2 are LGHNA and YNFKEQ. J gave up 0 bases and V 4 bases, and 22 bases lay outside the gene matches. This CDR3 has 21 amino acids. CDR3 sequence: CASSLERGQRTGDYSTDTQYF. Written as DNA, the CDR3 is TGTGCCAGCAGCCTTGAAAGGGGCCAAAGGACAGGTGATTATAGCACAGATACGCAGTATTTT.

The chain couples TRBV7-9 to TRBJ2-1; perhaps TRBD2 as D (5 bases). The V gene lost 5 bases and the J gene lost 5 bases, with 16 bases spanning the gap. Germline CDR1 reads SEHNR; CDR2 reads FQNEAQ (reference sequence). The CDR3 sequence is 15 residues long. CDR3 nucleotide sequence: TGTGCCAGCAGCGCAGTCCATACTAGGCACAATGAGCAGTTCTTC. Its protein is CASSAVHTRHNEQFF.

The J gene is TRBJ1-4, the V gene TRBV27, with a weak D call TRBD1 (6 bases). Germline lookup yields CDR1 MNHEY and CDR2 SMNVEV (reference sequence). CDR3 length equals 14 residues. Trimming removed 7 bases from V and 8 bases from J, with 17 bases in between. In nucleotides, the CDR3 is TGTGCCAGCATGCCGGGACAAGTACGAGAAAAACTGTTTTTT. As protein: CASMPGQVREKLFF.

V gene TRBV28 combines with J gene TRBJ1-5; tentative D call: TRBD1 (6 bases). Trimming removed 3 bases from V and 6 bases from J, with 27 bases in between. The germline CDR1 and CDR2 sequences are MDHEN and SYDVKM. The CDR3 consists of 19 residues. Here the CDR3 reads CASSFSRRVQGPSVQPQHF. CDR3 in DNA: TGTGCCAGCAGTTTTAGCCGACGGGTACAGGGTCCGTCCGTTCAGCCCCAGCATTTT.

Note on this clone: The junction departs from germline at one end; a sequencing error may be responsible. The chain joins TRBV9 to TRBJ1-5; D is uncertain. CDR1 and CDR2 (germline): SGDLS, YYNGEE. This CDR3 contains 18 residues. The CDR3 loop is CASSVGVGGAYSDQPQHF. CDR3 DNA: TGTGCCAGCAGCGTAGGGGTCGGTGGCGCATATAGCGATCAGCCCCAGCATTTT.

The chain carries TRBV4-1 and TRBJ2-1; 13 nucleotides agree with TRBD2. Germline V gene data show CDR1 as MGHRA and CDR2 as YSYEKL. The V gene end was trimmed by 4 bases and the J gene end by 9 bases; junction bases not matched to a gene: 6. CDR3 length equals 15 residues. The CDR3 is CASSLGLAGRGEQFF. The CDR3 bases are TGCGCCAGCAGCCTGGGACTAGCGGGGCGAGGTGAGCAGTTCTTC.

The rearrangement links TRBV5-1 to TRBJ2-1; D perhaps matches TRBD1 (5 bases). CDR1 is SGHRS and CDR2 is YFSETQ in the germline V gene. V shed 0 bases and J shed 4 bases, with 8 bases lying between them. The CDR3 has 14 amino acids. CDR3 in DNA: TGCGCCAGCAGCTTGGCGACAGAATACAATGAGCAGTTCTTC. Residues: CASSLATEYNEQFF.

The J gene is TRBJ1-4, the V gene TRBV5-1; weak D call: TRBD1 (6 bases). With 0 bases removed from V and 4 bases from J, the gap between germline ends came to 7 bases. CDR3 size: 14 residues. Per germline, CDR1 SGHRS and CDR2 YFSETQ. CDR3: CASSLGQVNEKLFF. CDR3 DNA sequence: TGCGCCAGCAGCTTGGGACAGGTTAATGAAAAACTGTTTTTT.

V is TRBV7-9 and J is TRBJ2-1; D is undetermined. The CDR3 sequence is 11 residues long. Trimming cost V 5 bases and J 7 bases, with 6 bases left between them. Germline loops: CDR1 SEHNR, CDR2 FQNEAQ (reference sequence). CDR3 DNA: TGTGCCAGCAGCCCCGCGAATGAGCAGTTCTTC. Its translation is CASSPANEQFF.

This clone was recorded only once. V is TRBV7-9 and J is TRBJ2-1; TRBD2 might be the D (5 bases). This CDR3 has 15 amino acids. Looked up from germline, CDR1 is SEHNR and CDR2 is FQNEAQ (reference sequence). Trimming shortened V by 1 base and J by 4 bases, and 11 bases separated the two germline ends. In DNA, the CDR3 is TGTGCCAGCAGCTTAGGGGAGAGTCTTTACAATGAGCAGTTCTTC. It encodes CASSLGESLYNEQFF.

The J gene is TRBJ2-7, the V gene TRBV7-2, with 7 positions matching TRBD2. This CDR3 has 15 residues. V dropped 1 base and J dropped 2; count of bases not matched to a gene: 5. In germline, CDR1 is SGHTA, CDR2 FQGNSA. The CDR3 nucleotides are TGTGCCAGCAGCTTAGTGGCTAGCGGCGCCTACGAGCAGTACTTC. It translates to CASSLVASGAYEQYF.

The chain links TRBV7-6 to TRBJ2-7; 9 bases fit TRBD2. The CDR3 totals 15 residues. V trimming: 0 bases; J trimming: 0 bases; junction bases outside the gene matches: 0. CDR1 is SGHVS, CDR2 FNYEAQ, per germline. CDR3 protein: CASSLAREGSYEQYF. The DNA for the CDR3 is TGTGCCAGCAGCTTAGCGCGGGAGGGCTCCTACGAGCAGTACTTC.

The V and J genes are TRBV11-3 and TRBJ1-3; TRBD1 matches 7 bases. V lost 5 bases and J lost 1; bases outside the gene matches: 11. The CDR3 sequence is 17 residues long. The germline gives CDR1 SGHNT, CDR2 YENEEA. This CDR3 is CASSPRQGTVSGNTIYF. The CDR3 DNA is TGTGCCAGCAGCCCCCGACAGGGAACGGTTTCTGGAAACACCATATATTTT. The whole variable domain, filled in from reference TRBV11-3 and TRBJ1-3, reads EAGVVQSPRYKIIEKKQPVAFWCNPISGHNTLYWYLQNLGQGPELLIRYENEEAVDDSQLPKDRFSAERLKGVDSTLKIQPAELGDSAVYLCASSPRQGTVSGNTIYFGEGSWLTVV.

The V and J genes are TRBV2 and TRBJ2-7; weak D call: TRBD1 (6 bases). The CDR3 runs to 15 residues. Germline CDR1 and CDR2: SNHLY and FYNNEI. V lost 3 bases and J lost 5, with 17 bases in between. The CDR3 here is CASSEAPTGLDEQYF. The CDR3 coding sequence is TGTGCCAGCAGTGAGGCCCCCACAGGGTTAGACGAGCAGTACTTC.

J is TRBJ1-4 and V is TRBV14; 10 bases are a match to TRBD1. Trimming at V came to 4 bases and at J to 12 bases, leaving 14 bases not matched to a gene. Germline V gene lookup returns CDR1 SGHDN and CDR2 FVKESK. The CDR3 has 16 amino acids. CDR3 region: CASSPDRGRTRRELFF. The CDR3 DNA reads as TGTGCCAGCAGCCCCGACAGGGGGCGGACCAGGAGGGAACTGTTTTTT.

The J gene is TRBJ1-3, the V gene TRBV10-3; D perhaps matches TRBD1 (5 bases). CDR3 size: 16 residues. The germline V gene encodes CDR1 ENHRY and CDR2 SYGVKD. V lost 2 bases and J 0 bases, leaving 11 bases between the germline ends. The CDR3: CAISEGAVDSGNTIYF. As DNA, the CDR3 is TGTGCCATCAGTGAGGGGGCAGTTGACTCTGGAAACACCATATATTTT.